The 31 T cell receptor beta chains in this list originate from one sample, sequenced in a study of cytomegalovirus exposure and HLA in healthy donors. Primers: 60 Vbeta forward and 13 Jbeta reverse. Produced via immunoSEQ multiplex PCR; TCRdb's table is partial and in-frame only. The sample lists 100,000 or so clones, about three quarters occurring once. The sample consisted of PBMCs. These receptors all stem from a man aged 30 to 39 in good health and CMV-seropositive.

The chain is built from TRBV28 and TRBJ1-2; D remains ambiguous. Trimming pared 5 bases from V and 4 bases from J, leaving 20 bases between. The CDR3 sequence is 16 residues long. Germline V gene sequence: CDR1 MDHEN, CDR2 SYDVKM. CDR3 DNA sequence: TGTGCCAGCAGTCCTCCCGGGAGAACAGTACTCTATGGCTACACCTTC. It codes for CASSPPGRTVLYGYTF.

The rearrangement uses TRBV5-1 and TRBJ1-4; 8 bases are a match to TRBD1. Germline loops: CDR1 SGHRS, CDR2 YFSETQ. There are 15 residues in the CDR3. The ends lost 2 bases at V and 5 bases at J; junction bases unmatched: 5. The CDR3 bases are TGCGCCAGCAGCTTACAATGGGACAGGAATGAAAAACTGTTTTTT. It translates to CASSLQWDRNEKLFF.

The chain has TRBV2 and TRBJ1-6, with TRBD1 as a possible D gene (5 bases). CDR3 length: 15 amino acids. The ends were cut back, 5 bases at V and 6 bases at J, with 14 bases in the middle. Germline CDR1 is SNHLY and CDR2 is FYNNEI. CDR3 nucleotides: TGTGCCAGCAGTCTCCGACAGTACGGTAATTCACCCCTCCACTTT. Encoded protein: CASSLRQYGNSPLHF. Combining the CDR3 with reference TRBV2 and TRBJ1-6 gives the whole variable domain EPEVTQTPSHQVTQMGQEVILRCVPISNHLYFYWYRQILGQKVEFLVSFYNNEISEKSEIFDDQFSVERPDGSNFTLKIRSTKLEDSAMYFCASSLRQYGNSPLHFGNGTRLTVT.

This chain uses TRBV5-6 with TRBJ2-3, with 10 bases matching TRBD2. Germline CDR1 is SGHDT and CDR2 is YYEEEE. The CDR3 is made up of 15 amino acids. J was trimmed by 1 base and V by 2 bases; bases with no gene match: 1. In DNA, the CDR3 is TGTGCCAGCAGCTTACTAGCGGGACGCACAGATACGCAGTATTTT. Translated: CASSLLAGRTDTQYF.

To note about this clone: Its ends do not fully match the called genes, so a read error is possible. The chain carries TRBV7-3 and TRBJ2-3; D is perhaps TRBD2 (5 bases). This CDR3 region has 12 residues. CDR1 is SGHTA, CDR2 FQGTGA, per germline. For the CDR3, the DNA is TGTGCCAGCAACTTACGAGGGGATACGCAGTATTTT. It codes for CASNLRGDTQYF.

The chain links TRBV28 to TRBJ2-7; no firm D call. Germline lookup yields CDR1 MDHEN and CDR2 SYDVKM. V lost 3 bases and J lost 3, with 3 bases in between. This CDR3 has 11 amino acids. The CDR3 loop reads CASSFSYEQYF. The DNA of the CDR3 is TGTGCCAGCAGTTTTAGCTACGAGCAGTACTTC.

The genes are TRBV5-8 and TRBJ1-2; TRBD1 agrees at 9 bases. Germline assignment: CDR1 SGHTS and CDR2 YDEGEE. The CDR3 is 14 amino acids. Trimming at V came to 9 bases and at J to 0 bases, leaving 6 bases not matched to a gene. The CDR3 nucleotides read TGTGCCACCAAGGGGACAGGGACTAACTATGGCTACACCTTC. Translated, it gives CATKGTGTNYGYTF.

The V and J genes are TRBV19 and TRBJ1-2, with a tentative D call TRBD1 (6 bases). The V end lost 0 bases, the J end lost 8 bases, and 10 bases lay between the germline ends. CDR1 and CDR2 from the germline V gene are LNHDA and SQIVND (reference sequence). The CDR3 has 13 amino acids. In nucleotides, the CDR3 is TGTGCCAGTAGTATAGACAGGGGCGACGGCTACACCTTC. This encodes CASSIDRGDGYTF. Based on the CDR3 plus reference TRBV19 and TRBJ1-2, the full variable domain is DGGITQSPKYLFRKEGQNVTLSCEQNLNHDAMYWYRQDPGQGLRLIYYSQIVNDFQKGDIAEGYSVSREKKESFPLTVTSAQKNPTAFYLCASSIDRGDGYTFGSGTRLTVV.

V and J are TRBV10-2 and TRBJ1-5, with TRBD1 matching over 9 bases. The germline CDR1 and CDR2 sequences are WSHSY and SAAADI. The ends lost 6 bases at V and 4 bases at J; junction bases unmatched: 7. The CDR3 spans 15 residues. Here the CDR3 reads CASRAGQGYNQPQHF. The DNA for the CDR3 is TGCGCCAGCAGGGCGGGACAGGGATATAATCAGCCCCAGCATTTT.

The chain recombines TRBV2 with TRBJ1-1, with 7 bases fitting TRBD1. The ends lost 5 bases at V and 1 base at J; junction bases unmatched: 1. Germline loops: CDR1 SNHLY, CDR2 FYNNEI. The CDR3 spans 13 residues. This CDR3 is CASSRQGNTEAFF. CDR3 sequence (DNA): TGTGCCAGCAGTCGACAGGGGAACACTGAAGCTTTCTTT.

The CDR3 sequence: CASSHTYEQYF. The CDR3 coding sequence is TGTGCCAGCAGCCACACCTACGAGCAGTACTTC. This chain connects TRBV13 to TRBJ2-7; D uncertain. Germline loops: CDR1 PRHDT, CDR2 FYEKMQ (reference sequence). The CDR3 runs 11 residues. V lost 5 bases to trimming and J lost 2 bases, with 4 bases between them.

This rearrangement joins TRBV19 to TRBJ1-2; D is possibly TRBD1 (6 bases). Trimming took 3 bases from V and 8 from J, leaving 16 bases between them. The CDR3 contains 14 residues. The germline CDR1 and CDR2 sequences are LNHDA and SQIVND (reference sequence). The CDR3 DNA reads TGTGCCAGTAGTATCTTTTACAGGGTCGAGGGCTACACCTTC. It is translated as CASSIFYRVEGYTF.

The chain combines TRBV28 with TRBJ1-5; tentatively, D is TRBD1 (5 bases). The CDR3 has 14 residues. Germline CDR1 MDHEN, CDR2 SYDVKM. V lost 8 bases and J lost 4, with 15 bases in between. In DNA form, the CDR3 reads TGTGCCAGCGCGAAGGGGCGTTTGAATCAGCCCCAGCATTTT. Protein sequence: CASAKGRLNQPQHF.

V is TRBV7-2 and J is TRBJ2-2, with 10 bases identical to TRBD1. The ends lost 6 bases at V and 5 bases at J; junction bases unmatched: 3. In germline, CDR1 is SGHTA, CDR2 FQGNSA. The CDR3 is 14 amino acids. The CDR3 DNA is TGTGCCAGCAGGGACAGGGGGAATACCGGGGAGCTGTTTTTT. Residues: CASRDRGNTGELFF.

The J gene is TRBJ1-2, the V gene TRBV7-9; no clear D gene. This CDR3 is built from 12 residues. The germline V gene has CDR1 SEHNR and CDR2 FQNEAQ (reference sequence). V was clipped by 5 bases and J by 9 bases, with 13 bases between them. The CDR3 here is CASSLLEGSYTF. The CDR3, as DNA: TGTGCCAGCAGCCTACTAGAGGGAAGCTACACCTTC.

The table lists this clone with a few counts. The CDR3, as DNA: TGTGCCAGCAGTGAATTGAGGACTAGCGGGAGTCGGACCCAGTACTTC. Amino acid sequence: CASSELRTSGSRTQYF. The chain is built from TRBV6-1 and TRBJ2-5, with TRBD2 matching 13 bases. In germline, CDR1 is MNHNS, CDR2 SASEGT. The CDR3 totals 16 residues. V lost 2 bases to trimming and J lost 7 bases; unmatched junction nucleotides: 7.

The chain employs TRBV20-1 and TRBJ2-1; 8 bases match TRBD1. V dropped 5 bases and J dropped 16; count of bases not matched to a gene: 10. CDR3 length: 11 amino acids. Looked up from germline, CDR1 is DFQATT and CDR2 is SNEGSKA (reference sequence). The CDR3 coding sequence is TGCAGTGCTGCCCGACAGGGGAGGAACTTCTTC. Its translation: CSAARQGRNFF.

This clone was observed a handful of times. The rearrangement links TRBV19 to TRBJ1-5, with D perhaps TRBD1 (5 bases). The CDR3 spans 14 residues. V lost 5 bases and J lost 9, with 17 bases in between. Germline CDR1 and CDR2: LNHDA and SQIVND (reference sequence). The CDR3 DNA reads TGTGCCAGTAGTGGTACAGGTCCAAGGCGGCCCCAGCATTTT. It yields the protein CASSGTGPRRPQHF.

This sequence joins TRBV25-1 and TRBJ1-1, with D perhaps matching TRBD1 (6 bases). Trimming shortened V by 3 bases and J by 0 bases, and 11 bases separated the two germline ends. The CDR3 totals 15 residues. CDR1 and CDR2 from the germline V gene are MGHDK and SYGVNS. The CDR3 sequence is CASSENRGMNTEAFF. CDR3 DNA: TGTGCCAGCAGTGAGAATAGGGGGATGAACACTGAAGCTTTCTTT.

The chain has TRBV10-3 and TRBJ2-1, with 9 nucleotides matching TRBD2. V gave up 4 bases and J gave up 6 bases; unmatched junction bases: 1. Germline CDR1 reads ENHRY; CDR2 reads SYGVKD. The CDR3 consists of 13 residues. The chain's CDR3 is CAISGGLANEQFF. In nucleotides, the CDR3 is TGTGCCATCAGTGGGGGACTAGCCAATGAGCAGTTCTTC.

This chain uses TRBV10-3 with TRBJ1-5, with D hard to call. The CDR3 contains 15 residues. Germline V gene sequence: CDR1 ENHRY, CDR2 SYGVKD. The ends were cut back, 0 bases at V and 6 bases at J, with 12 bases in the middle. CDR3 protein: CAISESPSSGQPQHF. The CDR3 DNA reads TGTGCCATCAGTGAGTCCCCAAGTTCCGGTCAGCCCCAGCATTTT.

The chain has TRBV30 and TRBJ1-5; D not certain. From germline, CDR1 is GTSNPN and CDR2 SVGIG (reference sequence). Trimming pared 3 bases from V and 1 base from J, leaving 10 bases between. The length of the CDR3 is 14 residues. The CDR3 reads CAWSYHLSNQPQHF. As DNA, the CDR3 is TGTGCCTGGAGCTACCACCTGAGCAATCAGCCCCAGCATTTT.

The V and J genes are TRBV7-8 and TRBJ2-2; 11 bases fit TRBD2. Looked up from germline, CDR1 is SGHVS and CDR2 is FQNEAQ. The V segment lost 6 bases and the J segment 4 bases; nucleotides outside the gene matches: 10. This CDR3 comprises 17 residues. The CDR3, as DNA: TGTGCCAGCAGGCTTACTAGCGGGGGAACCCGCACCGGGGAGCTGTTTTTT. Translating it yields CASRLTSGGTRTGELFF.

As DNA, the CDR3 is TGTGCCAGCTCACCCTCGGACAGGGTAGGAACTGAAGCTTTCTTT. Translation gives CASSPSDRVGTEAFF. The chain carries TRBV18 and TRBJ1-1; 8 nucleotides line up with TRBD1. CDR3 size: 15 residues. Trimming removed 3 bases from V and 5 bases from J; junction bases left unmatched: 8. The V gene's germline CDR1 is KGHSH and CDR2 LQKENI.

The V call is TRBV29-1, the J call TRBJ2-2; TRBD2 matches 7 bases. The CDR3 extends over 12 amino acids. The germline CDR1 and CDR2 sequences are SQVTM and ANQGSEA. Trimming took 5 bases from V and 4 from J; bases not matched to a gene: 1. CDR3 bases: TGCAGCGTTTGGGGGGGCACCGGGGAGCTGTTTTTT. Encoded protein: CSVWGGTGELFF.

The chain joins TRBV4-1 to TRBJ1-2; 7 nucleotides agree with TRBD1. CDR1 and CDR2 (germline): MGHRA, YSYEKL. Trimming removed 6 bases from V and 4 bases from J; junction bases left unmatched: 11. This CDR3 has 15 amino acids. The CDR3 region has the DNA TGCGCCAGCAGTCAACTAACGGGACAGCTCTATGGCTACACCTTC. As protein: CASSQLTGQLYGYTF.

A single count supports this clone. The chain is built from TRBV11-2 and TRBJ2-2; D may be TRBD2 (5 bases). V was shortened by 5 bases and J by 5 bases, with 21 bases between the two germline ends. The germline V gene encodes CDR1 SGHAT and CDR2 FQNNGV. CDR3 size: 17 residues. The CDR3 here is CASSPAGLDPVTGELFF. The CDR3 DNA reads TGTGCCAGCAGCCCCGCCGGACTCGACCCGGTAACCGGGGAGCTGTTTTTT.

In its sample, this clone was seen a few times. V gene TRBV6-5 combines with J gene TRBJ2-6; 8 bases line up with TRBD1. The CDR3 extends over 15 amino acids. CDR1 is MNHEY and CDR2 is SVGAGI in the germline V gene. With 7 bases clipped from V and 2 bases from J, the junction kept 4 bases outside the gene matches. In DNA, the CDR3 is TGTGCCAGCACCAGGGGGCAGACTGGGGCCAACGTCCTGACTTTC. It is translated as CASTRGQTGANVLTF.

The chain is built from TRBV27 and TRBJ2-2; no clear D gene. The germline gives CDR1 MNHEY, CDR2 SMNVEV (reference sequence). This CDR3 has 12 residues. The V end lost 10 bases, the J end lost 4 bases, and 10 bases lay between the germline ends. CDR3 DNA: TGTGCCATCCCATCGGGCACCGGGGAGCTGTTTTTT. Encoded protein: CAIPSGTGELFF.

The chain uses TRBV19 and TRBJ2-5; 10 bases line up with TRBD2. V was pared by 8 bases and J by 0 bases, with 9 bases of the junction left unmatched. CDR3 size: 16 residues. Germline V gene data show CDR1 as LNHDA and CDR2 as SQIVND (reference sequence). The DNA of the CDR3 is TGTGCCAGTGGGCCCCTGACTAGCGGGTACCAAGAGACCCAGTACTTC. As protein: CASGPLTSGYQETQYF.

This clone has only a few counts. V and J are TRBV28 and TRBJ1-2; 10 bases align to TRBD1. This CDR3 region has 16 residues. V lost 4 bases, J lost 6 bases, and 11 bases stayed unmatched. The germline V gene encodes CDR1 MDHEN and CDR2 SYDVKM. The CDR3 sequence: CASSSLLRTGGDGYTF. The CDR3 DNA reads TGTGCCAGCAGTTCCCTCCTCCGGACAGGGGGGGATGGCTACACCTTC.